This TCR beta chain is drawn from a study of T cell responses to AZD1222 COVID-19 vaccine. On the study more broadly: Second-dose intervals near 4 or 12 weeks were combined. General study points: Only 5 or 6 AZD1222 recipients were seropositive at baseline.

Produced via immunoSEQ multiplex PCR; TCRdb's table is partial and in-frame only. The data contain under 130,000 clones, roughly 87% of them singletons. This clone has more than one count but fewer than ten. Its antigen is unknown. CDR1 and CDR2 (germline): SGHDN, FVKESK. With V trimmed by 2 bases and J by 0 bases, 12 bases remained unmatched. The CDR3 has 19 amino acids. This TCR was sampled from an adult in good health. The chain uses TRBV14 and TRBJ2-1, with 8 nucleotides matching TRBD2. The sample in question was peripheral blood, obtained on day 0 of AZD1222 vaccination. In DNA form, the CDR3 reads TGTGCCAGCAGCCAACTAAAAGGGAGCGGGGGCAGCTCCTACAATGAGCAGTTCTTC. Protein product: CASSQLKGSGGSSYNEQFF.